Included here is one TCR beta chain sequence, with context. Its cognate antigen is unknown. This sample was included in a study of shared clonotypes between healthy human individuals. Study-wide points: Among a handful of donors, approximately 5.4% of naive CD4 clonotypes were found in common.

Every subset had its genomic DNA shared out evenly among several immunoSEQ plates. The table came from immunoSEQ multiplex PCR; TCRdb's copy has only in-frame clones and leaves some out. The table shows roughly 2.5 million clones, with around 90% occurring only once. The CDR3 runs to 15 residues. Trimming pared 0 bases from V and 5 bases from J, leaving 11 bases between. CDR1 and CDR2 from the germline V gene are SGHDT and YYEEEE. V and J are TRBV5-6 and TRBJ1-4; D is unresolved. The sequence derives from a man younger than 35 in good health. The sample was naive CD4+ T cells sorted from blood. Described subset: CD45RA+ positively selected. CDR3 DNA sequence: TGTGCCAGCAGCTTGGCTGGCCGTAGGAATGAAAAACTGTTTTTT. As protein: CASSLAGRRNEKLFF. Supplemented by reference TRBV5-6 and TRBJ1-4, the full variable domain reads DAGVTQSPTHLIKTRGQQVTLRCSPKSGHDTVSWYQQALGQGPQFIFQYYEEEERQRGNFPDRFSGHQFPNYSSELNVNALLLGDSALYLCASSLAGRRNEKLFFGSGTQLSVL.